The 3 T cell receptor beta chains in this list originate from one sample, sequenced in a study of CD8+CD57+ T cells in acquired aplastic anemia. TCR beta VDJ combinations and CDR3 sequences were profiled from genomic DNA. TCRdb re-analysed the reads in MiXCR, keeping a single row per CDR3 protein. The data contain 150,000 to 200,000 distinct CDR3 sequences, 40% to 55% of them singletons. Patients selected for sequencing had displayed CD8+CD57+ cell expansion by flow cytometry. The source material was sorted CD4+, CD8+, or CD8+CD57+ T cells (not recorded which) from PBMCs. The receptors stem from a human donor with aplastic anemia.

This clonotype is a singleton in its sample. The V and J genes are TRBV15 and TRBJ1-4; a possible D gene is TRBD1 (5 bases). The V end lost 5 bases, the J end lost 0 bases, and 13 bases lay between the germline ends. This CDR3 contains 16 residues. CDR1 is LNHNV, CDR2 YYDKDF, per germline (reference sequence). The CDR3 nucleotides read TGTGCCACCAGCCTCAGGGTTCTGGCAACTAATGAAAAACTGTTTTTT. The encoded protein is CATSLRVLATNEKLFF.

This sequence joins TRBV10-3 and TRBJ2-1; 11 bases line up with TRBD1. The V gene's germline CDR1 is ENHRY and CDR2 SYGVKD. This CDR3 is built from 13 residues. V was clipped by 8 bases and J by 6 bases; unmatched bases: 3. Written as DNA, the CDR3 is TGTGCCATCCCCGGGACAGGGGGCAATGAGCAGTTCTTC. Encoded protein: CAIPGTGGNEQFF.

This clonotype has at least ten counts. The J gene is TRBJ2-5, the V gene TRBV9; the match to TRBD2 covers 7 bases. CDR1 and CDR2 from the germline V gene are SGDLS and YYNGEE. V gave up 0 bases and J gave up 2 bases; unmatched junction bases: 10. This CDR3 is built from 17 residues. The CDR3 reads CASSVGVAVAGQETQYF. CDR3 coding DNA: TGTGCCAGCAGCGTAGGAGTCGCGGTAGCGGGTCAAGAGACCCAGTACTTC.